This T cell receptor beta chain was identified during a study of T-cell memory formation after mild COVID-19. V was clipped by 1 base and J by 6 bases; unmatched bases: 6. This CDR3 has 14 residues. CDR1 SGHNT and CDR2 YYREEE come from the germline V gene (reference sequence). A single record per CDR3 protein comes from TCRdb applying MiXCR to the 5' RACE reads. The table includes 580,000 or so distinct CDR3 sequences, 15% to 20% detected once. Study findings and constraints: Later expanders leaned CD4+, whereas day 15 to 85 contracting clones were balanced CD4/CD8.

This clonotype was found a few times. Its antigen is undetermined. The sequence came from an adult woman who had mild COVID-19 (a few samples of this study predate the infection). Cell type and time point are not known. The specimen sequenced was PBMCs or a T cell subset sorted from them (not recorded which). The rearrangement uses TRBV5-4 and TRBJ1-2; 7 bases align to TRBD1. CDR3 nucleotide sequence: TGTGCCAGCAGCTTGAAGGGGGCAAAGAATGGCTACACCTTC. Translating gives CASSLKGAKNGYTF.